The present TCR beta chain was sequenced within a study of blood T cell repertoires in COVID-19. The CDR3 sequence is 12 residues long. V gave up 1 base and J gave up 11 bases; unmatched junction bases: 2. Germline lookup yields CDR1 LGHDT and CDR2 YNNKEL (reference sequence). Using immunoSEQ multiplex PCR, the repertoire was profiled, and TCRdb retains in-frame clones only, with some absent. The table records about 200,000 clones, 86% of them present only once. The rearrangement uses TRBV3-1 (or the pseudogene TRBV3-2) and TRBJ1-2; 9 bases align to TRBD1. The sequenced sample was peripheral blood. The receptor comes from a woman in her 70s with acute or convalescent COVID-19. The CDR3 is CASSQGTGEYTF. The CDR3 coding sequence is TGTGCCAGCAGCCAAGGGACAGGGGAGTACACCTTC.